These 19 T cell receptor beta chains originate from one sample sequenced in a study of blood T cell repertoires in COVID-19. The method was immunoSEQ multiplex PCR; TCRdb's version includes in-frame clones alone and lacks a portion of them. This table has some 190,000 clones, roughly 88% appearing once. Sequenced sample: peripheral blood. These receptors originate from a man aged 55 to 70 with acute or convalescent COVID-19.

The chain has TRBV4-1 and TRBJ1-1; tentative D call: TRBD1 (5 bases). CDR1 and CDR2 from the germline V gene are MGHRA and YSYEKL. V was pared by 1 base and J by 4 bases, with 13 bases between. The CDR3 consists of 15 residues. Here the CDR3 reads CASSQGQGGGTEAFF. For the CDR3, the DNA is TGCGCCAGCAGCCAAGGTCAGGGAGGCGGCACTGAAGCTTTCTTT.

The CDR3 region has the DNA TGTGCCACCGGGGACACCACAGATACGCAGTATTTT. This translates into CATGDTTDTQYF. The V and J genes are TRBV24-1 and TRBJ2-3, with D perhaps TRBD1 (6 bases). CDR3 length: 12 amino acids. Trimming pared 9 bases from V and 2 bases from J, leaving 8 bases between. Germline CDR1 KGHDR, CDR2 SFDVKD.

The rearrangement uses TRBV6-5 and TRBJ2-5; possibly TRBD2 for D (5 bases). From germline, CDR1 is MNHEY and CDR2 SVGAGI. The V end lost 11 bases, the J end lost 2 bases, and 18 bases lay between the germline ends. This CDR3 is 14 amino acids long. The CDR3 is CASRRPGGQETQYF. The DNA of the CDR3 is TGTGCCTCCCGGAGACCTGGCGGGCAAGAGACCCAGTACTTC.

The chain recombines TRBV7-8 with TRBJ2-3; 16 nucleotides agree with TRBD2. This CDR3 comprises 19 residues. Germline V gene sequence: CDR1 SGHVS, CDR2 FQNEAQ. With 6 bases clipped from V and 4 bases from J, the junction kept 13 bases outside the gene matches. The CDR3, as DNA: TGTGCCAGCAGGAGGGGGGGACTAGCGGGAGGGCCCGGAGCAGATACGCAGTATTTT. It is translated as CASRRGGLAGGPGADTQYF. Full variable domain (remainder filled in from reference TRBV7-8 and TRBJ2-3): GAGVSQSPRYKVAKRGQDVALRCDPISGHVSLFWYQQALGQGPEFLTYFQNEAQLDKSGLPSDRFFAERPEGSVSTLKIQRTQQEDSAVYLCASRRGGLAGGPGADTQYFGPGTRLTVL.

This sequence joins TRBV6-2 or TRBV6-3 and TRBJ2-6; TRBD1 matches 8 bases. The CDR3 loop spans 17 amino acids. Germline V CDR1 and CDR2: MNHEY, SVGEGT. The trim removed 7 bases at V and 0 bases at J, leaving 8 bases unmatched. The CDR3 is CASTPDRVRSGANVLTF. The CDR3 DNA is TGTGCCAGCACCCCGGACAGGGTGCGCTCTGGGGCCAACGTCCTGACTTTC.

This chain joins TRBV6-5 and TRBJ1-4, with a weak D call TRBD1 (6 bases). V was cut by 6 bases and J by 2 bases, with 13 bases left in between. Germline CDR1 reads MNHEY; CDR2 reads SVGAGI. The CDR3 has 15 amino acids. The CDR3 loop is CASRRPQGTNEKLFF. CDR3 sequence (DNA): TGTGCCAGCAGACGCCCGCAGGGGACTAATGAAAAACTGTTTTTT.

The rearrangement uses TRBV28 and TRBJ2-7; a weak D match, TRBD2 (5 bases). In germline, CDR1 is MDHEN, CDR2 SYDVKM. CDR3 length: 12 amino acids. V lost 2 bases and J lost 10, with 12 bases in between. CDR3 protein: CASSLEGTEQYF. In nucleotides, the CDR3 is TGTGCCAGCAGTTTAGAGGGTACAGAACAGTACTTC.

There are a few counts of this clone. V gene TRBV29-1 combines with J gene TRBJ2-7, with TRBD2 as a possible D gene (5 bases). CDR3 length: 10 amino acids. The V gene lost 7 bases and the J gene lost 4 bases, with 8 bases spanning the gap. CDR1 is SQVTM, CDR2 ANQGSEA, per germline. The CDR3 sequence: CSAGEYEQYF. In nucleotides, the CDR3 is TGCAGCGCCGGGGAGTACGAGCAGTACTTC.

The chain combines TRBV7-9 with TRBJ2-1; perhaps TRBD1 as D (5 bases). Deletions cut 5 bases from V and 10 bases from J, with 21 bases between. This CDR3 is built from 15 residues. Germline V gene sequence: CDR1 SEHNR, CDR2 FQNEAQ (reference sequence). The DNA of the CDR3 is TGTGCCAGCAGCCCCCCAACAGACAGACTGGAAGAGCAGTTCTTC. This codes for CASSPPTDRLEEQFF.

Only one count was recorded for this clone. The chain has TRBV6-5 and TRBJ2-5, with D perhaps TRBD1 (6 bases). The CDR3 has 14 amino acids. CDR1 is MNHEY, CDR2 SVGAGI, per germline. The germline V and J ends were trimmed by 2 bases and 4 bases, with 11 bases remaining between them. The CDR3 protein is CASSYGVGGETQYF. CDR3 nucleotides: TGTGCCAGCAGTTACGGTGTAGGGGGAGAGACCCAGTACTTC.

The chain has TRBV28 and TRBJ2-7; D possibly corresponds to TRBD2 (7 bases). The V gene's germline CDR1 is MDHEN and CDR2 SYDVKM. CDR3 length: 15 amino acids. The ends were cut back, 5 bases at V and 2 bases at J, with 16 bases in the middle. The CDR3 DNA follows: TGTGCCAGCAGTCCCGGGGGGCGCCGCGCCTACGAGCAGTACTTC. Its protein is CASSPGGRRAYEQYF.

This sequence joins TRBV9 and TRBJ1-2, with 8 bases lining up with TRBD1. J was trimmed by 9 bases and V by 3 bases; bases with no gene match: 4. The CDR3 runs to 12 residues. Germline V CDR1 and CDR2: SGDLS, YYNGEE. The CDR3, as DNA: TGTGCCAGCAGCGCTGACAGGGGAAGCTACACCTTC. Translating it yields CASSADRGSYTF.

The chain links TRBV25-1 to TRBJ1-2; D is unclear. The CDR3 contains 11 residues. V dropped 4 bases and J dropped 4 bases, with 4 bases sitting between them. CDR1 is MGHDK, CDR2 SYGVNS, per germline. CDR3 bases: TGTGCCAGCAGTGCAGGCTATGGCTACACCTTC. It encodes CASSAGYGYTF.

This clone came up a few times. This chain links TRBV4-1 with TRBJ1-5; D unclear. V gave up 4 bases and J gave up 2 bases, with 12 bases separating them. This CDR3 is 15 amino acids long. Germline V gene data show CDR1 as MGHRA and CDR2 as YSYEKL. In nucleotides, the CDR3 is TGCGCCAGCAGCCCGGGGTTCCTCGGCAATCAGCCCCAGCATTTT. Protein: CASSPGFLGNQPQHF.

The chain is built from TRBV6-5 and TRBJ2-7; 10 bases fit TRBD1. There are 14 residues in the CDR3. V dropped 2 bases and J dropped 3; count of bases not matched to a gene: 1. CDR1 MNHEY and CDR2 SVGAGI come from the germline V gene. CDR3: CASSYGQGGYEQYF. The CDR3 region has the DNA TGTGCCAGCAGTTACGGACAGGGGGGCTACGAGCAGTACTTC.

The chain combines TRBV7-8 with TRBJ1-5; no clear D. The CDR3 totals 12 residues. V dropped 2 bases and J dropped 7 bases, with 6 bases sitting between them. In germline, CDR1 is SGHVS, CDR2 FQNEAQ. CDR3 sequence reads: CASSLPTQPQHF. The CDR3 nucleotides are TGTGCCAGCAGCTTACCTACGCAGCCCCAGCATTTT.

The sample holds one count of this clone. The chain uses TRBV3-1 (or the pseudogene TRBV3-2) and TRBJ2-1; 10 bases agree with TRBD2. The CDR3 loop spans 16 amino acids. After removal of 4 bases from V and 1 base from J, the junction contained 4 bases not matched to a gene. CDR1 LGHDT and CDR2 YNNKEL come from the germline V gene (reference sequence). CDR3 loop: CASSRSGRESYNEQFF. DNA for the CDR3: TGTGCCAGCAGCCGCAGCGGGAGGGAATCCTACAATGAGCAGTTCTTC.

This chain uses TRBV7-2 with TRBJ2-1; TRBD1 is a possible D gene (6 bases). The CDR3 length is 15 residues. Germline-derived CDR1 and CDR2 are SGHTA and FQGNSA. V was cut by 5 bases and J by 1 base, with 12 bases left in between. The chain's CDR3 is CASSLTGSSYNEQFF. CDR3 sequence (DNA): TGTGCCAGCAGCCTGACAGGTAGTTCCTACAATGAGCAGTTCTTC. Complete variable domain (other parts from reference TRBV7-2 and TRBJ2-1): GAGVSQSPSNKVTEKGKDVELRCDPISGHTALYWYRQSLGQGLEFLIYFQGNSAPDKSGLPSDRFSAERTGGSVSTLTIQRTQQEDSAVYLCASSLTGSSYNEQFFGPGTRLTVL.

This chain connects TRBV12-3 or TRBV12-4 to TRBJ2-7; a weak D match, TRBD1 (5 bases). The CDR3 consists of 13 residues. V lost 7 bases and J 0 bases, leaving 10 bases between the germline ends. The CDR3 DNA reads TGTGCCAGCACCGTCACAGGCTCCTACGAGCAGTACTTC. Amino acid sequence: CASTVTGSYEQYF.